The next 25 T cell receptor beta chains were all read from a single sample in a study of shared clonotypes between healthy human individuals. Generated by immunoSEQ multiplex PCR, the TCRdb table keeps only in-frame clones and is missing some. The table records around 1,100,000 clones, around three quarters of them present only once. Sequencing was carried out using memory CD4+ T cells from PBMCs. The subset was: CD45RA-negative fraction. The receptor set was obtained from a man younger than 35 in good health. Some clones in this sample may be carry-over from other donors' samples.

As regards this clone: The junction departs from germline at one end; a sequencing error may be responsible. This chain uses TRBV7-2 with TRBJ2-1, with D possibly TRBD2 on 5 matching bases. The CDR3 extends over 13 amino acids. The V gene's germline CDR1 is SGHTA and CDR2 FQGNSA. The CDR3 loop reads CASSLAPHNEQFF. The CDR3 bases are TGTGCCAGCAGCCTAGCCCCCCACAATGAGCAGTTCTTC. The full variable domain, rest sourced from reference TRBV7-2 and TRBJ2-1, is GAGVSQSPSNKVTEKGKDVELRCDPISGHTALYWYRQSLGQGLEFLIYFQGNSAPDKSGLPSDRFSAERTGGSVSTLTIQRTQQEDSAVYLCASSLAPHNEQFFGPGTRLTVL.

The sample holds one count of this clone. The rearrangement links TRBV6-5 to TRBJ2-7, with D uncertain. V lost 2 bases and J 2 bases, leaving 10 bases between the germline ends. Germline assignment: CDR1 MNHEY and CDR2 SVGAGI. The CDR3 spans 14 residues. As DNA, the CDR3 is TGTGCCAGCAGTTACGCGGCCCGAACCTACGAGCAGTACTTC. Its protein product is CASSYAARTYEQYF.

This clone came up many times. The chain is built from TRBV7-2 and TRBJ2-3; TRBD2 matches at 8 bases. The germline gives CDR1 SGHTA, CDR2 FQGNSA. The CDR3 is 15 residues long. After removal of 1 base from V and 0 bases from J, the junction contained 0 bases not matched to a gene. CDR3 in amino acids: CASSLGGRSTDTQYF. CDR3 sequence (DNA): TGTGCCAGCAGCTTAGGCGGGAGGAGCACAGATACGCAGTATTTT.

CDR3 in DNA: TGCGCCAGCAGCTTCCCTCTCGACTCTGGGGCCAACGTCCTGACTTTC. Translating gives CASSFPLDSGANVLTF. The chain is built from TRBV5-1 and TRBJ2-6, with D uncertain. The length of the CDR3 is 16 residues. Germline CDR1 reads SGHRS; CDR2 reads YFSETQ. Trimming cost V 2 bases and J 0 bases, with 9 bases left between them. Full variable domain (outside the CDR3, taken from reference TRBV5-1 and TRBJ2-6): KAGVTQTPRYLIKTRGQQVTLSCSPISGHRSVSWYQQTPGQGLQFLFEYFSETQRNKGNFPGRFSGRQFSNSRSEMNVSTLELGDSALYLCASSFPLDSGANVLTFGAGSRLTVL.

The gene calls are TRBV2 and TRBJ1-2, with D possibly matching TRBD1 (6 bases). V dropped 4 bases and J dropped 5 bases, with 20 bases sitting between them. Germline CDR1 SNHLY, CDR2 FYNNEI. The CDR3 sequence is 16 residues long. The CDR3 protein is CASSGAAGVERYGYTF. The CDR3 nucleotides read TGTGCCAGCAGTGGGGCCGCAGGGGTCGAGAGATATGGCTACACCTTC. Using reference TRBV2 and TRBJ1-2 for the parts outside the CDR3, the full variable domain is EPEVTQTPSHQVTQMGQEVILRCVPISNHLYFYWYRQILGQKVEFLVSFYNNEISEKSEIFDDQFSVERPDGSNFTLKIRSTKLEDSAMYFCASSGAAGVERYGYTFGSGTRLTVV.

The chain carries TRBV6-5 and TRBJ2-1, with D possibly matching TRBD1 (6 bases). CDR1 and CDR2 (germline): MNHEY, SVGAGI. This CDR3 has 13 residues. V lost 6 bases, J lost 4 bases, and 10 bases lay in between. CDR3 DNA sequence: TGTGCCAGCAGCCTGGGACATTACAATGAGCAGTTCTTC. Its translation: CASSLGHYNEQFF.

The chain's CDR3 is CASSLGTGRPEQYF. CDR3 DNA: TGTGCCAGCAGCTTGGGGACAGGGCGTCCCGAGCAGTACTTC. The rearrangement uses TRBV2 and TRBJ2-7; 9 bases line up with TRBD1. The CDR3 loop spans 14 amino acids. The junction had 9 bases not matched to a gene; V was cut back by 6 bases and J by 6 bases. Germline-derived CDR1 and CDR2 are SNHLY and FYNNEI.

The V and J genes are TRBV14 and TRBJ1-5; D is possibly TRBD1 (5 bases). CDR3 length equals 17 residues. V was cut by 8 bases and J by 2 bases, with 22 bases left in between. Germline CDR1 reads SGHDN; CDR2 reads FVKESK. CDR3 protein: CASGPGREQAGNQPQHF. In nucleotides, the CDR3 is TGTGCCAGCGGCCCCGGTAGGGAACAGGCAGGCAATCAGCCCCAGCATTTT.

This clone was seen a single time. The same CDR3 is also encoded by other DNA sequences in this sample. The rearrangement links TRBV28 to TRBJ1-2, with D uncertain. V lost 3 bases and J 4 bases, leaving 6 bases between the germline ends. This CDR3 spans 12 amino acids. Germline V CDR1 and CDR2: MDHEN, SYDVKM. The CDR3 nucleotides are TGTGCCAGCAGTTTTCTCGGCTATGGCTACACCTTC. The encoded protein is CASSFLGYGYTF.

This clone was counted a few times. The V call is TRBV6-6, the J call TRBJ1-1, with no clear D. The CDR3 has 12 residues. Germline loops: CDR1 MNHNY, CDR2 SVGAGI (reference sequence). Trimming cost V 6 bases and J 4 bases, with 9 bases left between them. The CDR3: CASSHRSTEAFF. Here the CDR3 DNA reads TGTGCCAGCAGCCACCGGAGCACTGAAGCTTTCTTT.

The chain is built from TRBV25-1 and TRBJ1-5, with D possibly being TRBD1 (6 bases). CDR3 length: 17 amino acids. Trimming pared 3 bases from V and 1 base from J, leaving 16 bases between. CDR1 is MGHDK and CDR2 is SYGVNS in the germline V gene. CDR3 in amino acids: CASSEPTGLESNQPQHF. The CDR3 DNA follows: TGTGCCAGCAGTGAGCCTACAGGGCTGGAGAGCAATCAGCCCCAGCATTTT. Drawing the rest from reference TRBV25-1 and TRBJ1-5, the complete variable domain is EADIYQTPRYLVIGTGKKITLECSQTMGHDKMYWYQQDPGMELHLIHYSYGVNSTEKGDLSSESTVSRIRTEHFPLTLESARPSHTSQYLCASSEPTGLESNQPQHFGDGTRLSIL.

The chain recombines TRBV5-1 with TRBJ2-7; D remains unclear. The CDR3 runs 13 residues. V gave up 0 bases and J gave up 5 bases, with 9 bases separating them. Germline V gene data show CDR1 as SGHRS and CDR2 as YFSETQ. CDR3 nucleotides: TGCGCCAGCAGCTTGGAAGATCTTAACGAGCAGTACTTC. Translation gives CASSLEDLNEQYF.

This clone was observed a handful of times. The genes are TRBV5-1 and TRBJ1-1; D gene ambiguous. CDR3 size: 14 residues. CDR1 and CDR2 (germline): SGHRS, YFSETQ. Trimming removed 4 bases from V and 7 bases from J, with 17 bases in between. The CDR3, as DNA: TGCGCCAGCAGCCCGCCGAGCGCCCCAAGTGAAGCTTTCTTT. This codes for CASSPPSAPSEAFF.

This clone was counted once. The germline gene is not matched at one end of the junction; a read error may be the cause. The gene calls are TRBV11-2 and TRBJ2-1, with D tentatively TRBD1 (6 bases). This CDR3 is 16 amino acids long. Germline V gene lookup returns CDR1 SGHAT and CDR2 FQNNGV. The CDR3 nucleotides read TGTGCCAGCGGCTTAAGTAGCCCTGGAAAAGGGGGTGAGCAGTTCTTC. Amino acids: CASGLSSPGKGGEQFF. The whole variable domain, remainder taken from reference TRBV11-2 and TRBJ2-1, is EAGVAQSPRYKIIEKRQSVAFWCNPISGHATLYWYQQILGQGPKLLIQFQNNGVVDDSQLPKDRFSAERLKGVDSTLKIQPAKLEDSAVYLCASGLSSPGKGGEQFFGPGTRLTVL.

This chain connects TRBV30 to TRBJ1-6; 7 positions agree with TRBD1. CDR3 length: 13 residues. CDR1 GTSNPN and CDR2 SVGIG come from the germline V gene (reference sequence). The V gene end was trimmed by 7 bases and the J gene end by 7 bases; junction bases not matched to a gene: 7. The chain's CDR3 is CASQTGWNSPLHF. CDR3 in DNA: TGTGCCTCGCAGACAGGGTGGAATTCACCCCTCCACTTT.

V and J are TRBV28 and TRBJ1-2; the match to TRBD1 covers 11 bases. Trimming removed 2 bases from V and 4 bases from J; junction bases left unmatched: 9. The CDR3 is 17 amino acids. Germline values: CDR1 MDHEN, CDR2 SYDVKM. CDR3 sequence: CASSLGQGAGNGYGYTF. The CDR3 DNA reads TGTGCCAGCAGTTTAGGACAGGGGGCGGGTAATGGCTATGGCTACACCTTC.

This chain links TRBV9 with TRBJ2-2; 9 nucleotides match TRBD2. The CDR3 extends over 17 amino acids. J was trimmed by 2 bases and V by 2 bases; bases with no gene match: 7. Germline-derived CDR1 and CDR2 are SGDLS and YYNGEE. CDR3 sequence: CASSVKRLAGNTGELFF. The CDR3 region has the DNA TGTGCCAGCAGCGTCAAACGGCTAGCGGGAAACACCGGGGAGCTGTTTTTT. The variable domain in full, with the rest retrieved from reference TRBV9 and TRBJ2-2, is DSGVTQTPKHLITATGQRVTLRCSPRSGDLSVYWYQQSLDQGLQFLIQYYNGEERAKGNILERFSAQQFPDLHSELNLSSLELGDSALYFCASSVKRLAGNTGELFFGEGSRLTVL.

The chain carries TRBV6-1 and TRBJ1-1; D is possibly TRBD1 (5 bases). There are 18 residues in the CDR3. Germline V gene sequence: CDR1 MNHNS, CDR2 SASEGT. V was shortened by 1 base and J by 3 bases, with 21 bases between the two germline ends. CDR3 loop: CASSEVSRVLARDTEAFF. The CDR3 region has the DNA TGTGCCAGCAGTGAAGTCTCCAGGGTTTTAGCTCGGGACACTGAAGCTTTCTTT.

The V and J genes are TRBV9 and TRBJ2-3; 10 positions match TRBD2. The CDR3 loop spans 14 amino acids. V was pared by 4 bases and J by 6 bases, with 5 bases of the junction left unmatched. CDR1 and CDR2 from the germline V gene are SGDLS and YYNGEE. CDR3 in amino acids: CASSPSGRGDTQYF. The CDR3 region has the DNA TGTGCCAGCAGCCCTAGCGGGAGAGGGGATACGCAGTATTTT.

The V call is TRBV11-1, the J call TRBJ2-7; D not resolved. Germline CDR1 and CDR2: SGHAT and FQDESV (reference sequence). There are 15 residues in the CDR3. Trimming took 0 bases from V and 0 from J, leaving 9 bases between them. CDR3 bases: TGTGCCAGCAGCTTAGCGCTAACCACCTCCTACGAGCAGTACTTC. Its translation is CASSLALTTSYEQYF.

V gene TRBV25-1 combines with J gene TRBJ1-4; 10 nucleotides line up with TRBD1. The trim removed 7 bases at V and 8 bases at J, leaving 10 bases unmatched. Germline V gives CDR1 MGHDK, CDR2 SYGVNS. The length of the CDR3 is 15 residues. CDR3 sequence reads: CASTEGGTGDEKLFF. The CDR3 DNA is TGTGCCAGCACGGAGGGTGGGACAGGGGACGAAAAACTGTTTTTT.

Of note for this clone: At the DNA level, this CDR3 is encoded by other sequences in the same sample as well. The J gene is TRBJ2-3, the V gene TRBV5-1; D uncertain. CDR1 is SGHRS, CDR2 YFSETQ, per germline. This CDR3 has 13 amino acids. V lost 0 bases and J lost 2, with 4 bases in between. Here the CDR3 reads CASSLGYTDTQYF. The DNA of the CDR3 is TGCGCCAGCAGCTTGGGGTACACAGATACGCAGTATTTT.

The chain is built from TRBV19 and TRBJ1-4; D remains unclear. Germline CDR1 reads LNHDA; CDR2 reads SQIVND (reference sequence). This CDR3 contains 15 residues. V was clipped by 6 bases and J by 7 bases, with 18 bases between them. The CDR3 coding sequence is TGTGCCAGTAGGGGTGGCGGTCCATTCAGTGAAAAACTGTTTTTT. This codes for CASRGGGPFSEKLFF.

The rearrangement links TRBV19 to TRBJ1-5; 12 nucleotides line up with TRBD1. With V trimmed by 9 bases and J by 3 bases, 6 bases remained unmatched. Germline V gene data show CDR1 as LNHDA and CDR2 as SQIVND (reference sequence). The CDR3 spans 15 residues. The CDR3 DNA reads TGTGCCAGCGGGCGGGACAGGGGGCCCAATCAGCCCCAGCATTTT. It specifies CASGRDRGPNQPQHF. The full variable domain, its missing parts supplied by reference TRBV19 and TRBJ1-5, is DGGITQSPKYLFRKEGQNVTLSCEQNLNHDAMYWYRQDPGQGLRLIYYSQIVNDFQKGDIAEGYSVSREKKESFPLTVTSAQKNPTAFYLCASGRDRGPNQPQHFGDGTRLSIL.

The genes are TRBV4-2 and TRBJ1-1, with D tentatively TRBD1 (6 bases). The germline gives CDR1 LGHNA, CDR2 YNFKEQ. Trimming took off 1 base at V and 1 base at J, with 13 bases between the two ends. The CDR3 runs to 16 residues. The CDR3 sequence is CASSQGGGLGNTEAFF. The CDR3 bases are TGTGCCAGCAGCCAAGGAGGGGGGCTCGGGAACACTGAAGCTTTCTTT.